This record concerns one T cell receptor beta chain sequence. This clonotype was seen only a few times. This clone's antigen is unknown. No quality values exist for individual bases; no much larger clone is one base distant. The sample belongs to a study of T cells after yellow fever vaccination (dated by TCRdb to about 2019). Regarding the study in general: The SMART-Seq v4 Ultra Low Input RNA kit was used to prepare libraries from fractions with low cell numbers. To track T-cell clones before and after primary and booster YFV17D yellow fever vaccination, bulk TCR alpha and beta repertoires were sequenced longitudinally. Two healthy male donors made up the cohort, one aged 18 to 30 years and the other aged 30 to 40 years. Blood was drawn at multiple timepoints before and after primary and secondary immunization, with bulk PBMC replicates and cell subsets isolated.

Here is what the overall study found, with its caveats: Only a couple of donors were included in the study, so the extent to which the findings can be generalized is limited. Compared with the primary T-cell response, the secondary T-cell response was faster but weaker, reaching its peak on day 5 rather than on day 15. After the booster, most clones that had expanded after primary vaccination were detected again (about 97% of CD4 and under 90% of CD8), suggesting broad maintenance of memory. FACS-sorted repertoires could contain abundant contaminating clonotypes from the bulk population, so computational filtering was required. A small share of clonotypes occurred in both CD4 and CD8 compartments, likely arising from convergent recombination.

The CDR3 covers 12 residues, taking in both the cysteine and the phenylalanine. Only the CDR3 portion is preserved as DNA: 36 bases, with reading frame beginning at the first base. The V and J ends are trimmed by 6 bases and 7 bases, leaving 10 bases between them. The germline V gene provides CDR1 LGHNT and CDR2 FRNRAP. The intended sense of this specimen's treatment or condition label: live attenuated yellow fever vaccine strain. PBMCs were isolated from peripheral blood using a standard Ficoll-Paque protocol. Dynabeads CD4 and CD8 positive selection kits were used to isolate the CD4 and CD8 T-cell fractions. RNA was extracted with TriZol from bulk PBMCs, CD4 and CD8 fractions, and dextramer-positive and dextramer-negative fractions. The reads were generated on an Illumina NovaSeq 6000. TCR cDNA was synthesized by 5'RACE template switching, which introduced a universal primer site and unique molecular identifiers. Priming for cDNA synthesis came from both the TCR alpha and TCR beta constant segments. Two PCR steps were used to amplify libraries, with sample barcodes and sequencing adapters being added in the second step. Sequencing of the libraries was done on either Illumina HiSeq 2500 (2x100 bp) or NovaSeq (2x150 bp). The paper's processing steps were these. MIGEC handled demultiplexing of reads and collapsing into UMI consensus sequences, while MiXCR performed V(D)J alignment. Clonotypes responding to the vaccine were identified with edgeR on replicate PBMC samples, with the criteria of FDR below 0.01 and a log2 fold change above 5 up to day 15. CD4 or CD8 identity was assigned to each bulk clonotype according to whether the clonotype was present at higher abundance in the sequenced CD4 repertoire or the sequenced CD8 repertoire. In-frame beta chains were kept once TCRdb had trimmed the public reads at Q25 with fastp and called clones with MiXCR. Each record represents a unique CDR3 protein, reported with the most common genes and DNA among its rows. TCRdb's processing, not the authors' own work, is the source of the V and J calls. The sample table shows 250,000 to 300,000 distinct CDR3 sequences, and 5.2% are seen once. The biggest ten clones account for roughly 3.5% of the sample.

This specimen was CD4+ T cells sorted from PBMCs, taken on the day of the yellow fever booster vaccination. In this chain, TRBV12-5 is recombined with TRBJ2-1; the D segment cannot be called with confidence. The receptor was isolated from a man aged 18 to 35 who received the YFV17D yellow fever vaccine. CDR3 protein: CASGLLGNEQFF. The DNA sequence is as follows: TGTGCTAGTGGGTTACTTGGGAATGAGCAGTTCTTC.